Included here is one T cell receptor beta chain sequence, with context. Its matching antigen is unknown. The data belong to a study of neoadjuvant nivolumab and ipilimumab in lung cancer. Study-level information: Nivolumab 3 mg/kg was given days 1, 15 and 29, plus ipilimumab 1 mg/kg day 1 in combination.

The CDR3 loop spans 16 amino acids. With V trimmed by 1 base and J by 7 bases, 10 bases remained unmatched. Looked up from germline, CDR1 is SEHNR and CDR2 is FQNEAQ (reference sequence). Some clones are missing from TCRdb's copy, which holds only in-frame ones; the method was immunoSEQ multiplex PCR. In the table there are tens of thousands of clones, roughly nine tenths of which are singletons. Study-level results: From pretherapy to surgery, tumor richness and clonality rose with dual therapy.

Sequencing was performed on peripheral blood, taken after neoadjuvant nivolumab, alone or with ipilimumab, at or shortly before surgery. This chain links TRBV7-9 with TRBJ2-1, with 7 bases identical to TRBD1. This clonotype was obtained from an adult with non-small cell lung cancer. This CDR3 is CASSLGIRGRGNEQFF. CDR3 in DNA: TGTGCCAGCAGCTTAGGGATTAGGGGCAGGGGGAATGAGCAGTTCTTC.